Listed below are T cell receptor beta chains from one sample, sequenced in a study of T-cell reconstitution after alpha-beta-depleted transplantation in children. TCRdb re-called the PCR reads through MiXCR, storing one row per CDR3 protein. The sample contains 200,000 to 250,000 distinct CDR3 sequences, roughly 9% of which appear only once. The source was PBMCs from the stem cell graft donor, collected from the stem cell graft. Receptors originate from a human donor who donated a stem cell graft to a child with acute lymphoblastic leukemia. The CDR3 runs from the conserved cysteine through the conserved F or W.

j_call v_call cdr3_aa
TRBJ1-5 TRBV12-5 CASGLWGYNQPQHF
TRBJ1-5 TRBV5-5 CASSLDVSNQPQHF
TRBJ2-6 TRBV5-1 CASSLYDLSGANVLTF
TRBJ1-3 TRBV3-1 CASSQGLGSGNTIYF
TRBJ2-3 TRBV29-1 CSASGTAVTDTQYF
TRBJ2-1 TRBV4-3 CASSQEVRTLLEQFF
TRBJ2-6 TRBV6-5 CASSHRSGANVLTF
TRBJ1-6 TRBV7-8 CASRNAGSSAPLHF
TRBJ2-1 TRBV10-2 CASRDYSVDEQFF
TRBJ2-7 TRBV11-2 CASSALRGTYEQYF
TRBJ2-7 TRBV4-1 CASSPYTGQPYEQYF
TRBJ2-7 TRBV27 CASRPYGEGSSYEQYF
TRBJ2-3 TRBV5-4 CASSKKGGGGTDTQYF
TRBJ2-3 TRBV2 CASSDRADTQYF
TRBJ2-3 TRBV18 CASSPQGQADTQYF
TRBJ1-1 TRBV3-1 CASSQAGERAFF
TRBJ1-2 TRBV19 CASSTTHYRDGYTF
TRBJ2-3 TRBV5-1 CASSLGGTSGGGTDTQYF
TRBJ1-1 TRBV3-1 CASSQGLDSLMNTEAFF
TRBJ1-6 TRBV7-9 CASSSGTGFSPLHF
TRBJ2-2 TRBV10-1 CASSVQTGELFF
TRBJ2-7 TRBV3-1 CASSRLLGEQYF
TRBJ2-7 TRBV18 CASSPERAGISYEQYF
TRBJ2-7 TRBV4-2 CASSRRLTYEQYF
TRBJ1-5 TRBV6-1 CASSPRVGQPQHF
TRBJ1-1 TRBV7-2 CASSLEGYANTEAFF
TRBJ1-1 TRBV7-9 CASQNRATEAFF
TRBJ1-2 TRBV6-1 CASSRTGRVNGYTF
TRBJ2-5 TRBV20-1 CSARKEGASETQYF
TRBJ2-2 TRBV11-2 CASSLEPGGGTGELFF
TRBJ2-1 TRBV29-1 CSVDVAGEGGEQFF
TRBJ2-5 TRBV27 CASTRFGQGAGETQYF
TRBJ1-4 TRBV5-1 CASSLATGATNEKLFF
TRBJ2-7 TRBV20-1 CSARELAGGLYEQYF
TRBJ2-1 TRBV27 CASSLSRQGPSYNEQFF
TRBJ2-1 TRBV15 CATSRVSGAGPGQQFF
TRBJ2-4 TRBV6-5 CASSYSSGQGKNIQYF
TRBJ1-5 TRBV7-8 CASSLVLGKNQPQHF
TRBJ1-6 TRBV7-9 CASSSIDNSPLHF
TRBJ2-7 TRBV18 CASSPPSLSYEQYF